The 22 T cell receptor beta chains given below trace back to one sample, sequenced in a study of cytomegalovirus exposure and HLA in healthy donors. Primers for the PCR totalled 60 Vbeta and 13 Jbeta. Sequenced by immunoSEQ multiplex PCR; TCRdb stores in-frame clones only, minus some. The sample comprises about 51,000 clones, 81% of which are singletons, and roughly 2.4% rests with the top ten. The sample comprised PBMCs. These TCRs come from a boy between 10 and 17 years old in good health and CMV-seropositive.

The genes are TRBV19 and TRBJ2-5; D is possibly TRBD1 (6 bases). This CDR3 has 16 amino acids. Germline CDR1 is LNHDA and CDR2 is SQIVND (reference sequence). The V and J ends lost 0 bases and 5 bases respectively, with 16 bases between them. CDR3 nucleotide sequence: TGTGCCAGTAGTATAGATTTGGCCAGGGGTTGGGAGACCCAGTACTTC. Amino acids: CASSIDLARGWETQYF.

This chain's CDR3 is CASSQDSYQPQHF. CDR3 DNA: TGCGCCAGCAGCCAGGACTCGTATCAGCCCCAGCATTTT. The J gene is TRBJ1-5, the V gene TRBV4-1, with D hard to call. This CDR3 has 13 amino acids. V shed 3 bases and J shed 5 bases, with 8 bases lying between them. Germline values: CDR1 MGHRA, CDR2 YSYEKL.

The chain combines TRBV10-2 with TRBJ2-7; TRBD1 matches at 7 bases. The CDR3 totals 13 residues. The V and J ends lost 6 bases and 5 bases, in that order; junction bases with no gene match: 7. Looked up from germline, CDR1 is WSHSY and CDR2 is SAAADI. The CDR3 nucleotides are TGCGCCAGCAGCAAAGTAACAGGGGACGAGCAGTACTTC. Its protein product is CASSKVTGDEQYF.

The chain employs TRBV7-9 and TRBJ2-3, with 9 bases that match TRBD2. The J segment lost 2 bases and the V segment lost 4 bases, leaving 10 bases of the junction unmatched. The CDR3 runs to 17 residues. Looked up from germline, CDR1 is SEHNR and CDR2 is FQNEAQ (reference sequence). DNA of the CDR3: TGTGCCAGCAGCTATTCCCTAGGACTAGCGATCACAGATACGCAGTATTTT. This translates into CASSYSLGLAITDTQYF.

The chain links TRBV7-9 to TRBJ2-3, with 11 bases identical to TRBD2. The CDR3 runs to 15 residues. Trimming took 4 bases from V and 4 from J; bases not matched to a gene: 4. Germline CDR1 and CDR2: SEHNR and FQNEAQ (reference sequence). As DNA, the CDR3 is TGTGCCAGCAGCTCCCTAGCGGGGGGACCAGATACGCAGTATTTT. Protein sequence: CASSSLAGGPDTQYF.

The DNA for the CDR3 is TGTGCCAGCAGCCGACAGGCCTCCTACGAGCAGTACTTC. The encoded protein is CASSRQASYEQYF. The chain is built from TRBV7-9 and TRBJ2-7; D possibly corresponds to TRBD1 (6 bases). The V gene's germline CDR1 is SEHNR and CDR2 FQNEAQ (reference sequence). V was cut by 5 bases and J by 0 bases, with 8 bases left in between. This CDR3 is built from 13 residues.

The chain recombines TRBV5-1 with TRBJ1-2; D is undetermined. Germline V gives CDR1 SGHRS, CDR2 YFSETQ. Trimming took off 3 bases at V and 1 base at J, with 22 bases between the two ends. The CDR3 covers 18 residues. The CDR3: CASSSEGTQTIYNYGYTF. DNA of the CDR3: TGCGCCAGCAGCTCGGAGGGCACGCAGACAATCTATAACTATGGCTACACCTTC.

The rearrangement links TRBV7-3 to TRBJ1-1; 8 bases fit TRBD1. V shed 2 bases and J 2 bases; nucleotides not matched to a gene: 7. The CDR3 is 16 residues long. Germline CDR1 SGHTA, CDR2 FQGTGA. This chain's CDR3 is CASSLLGPGGNTEAFF. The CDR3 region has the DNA TGTGCCAGCAGCTTACTCGGGCCAGGGGGCAACACTGAAGCTTTCTTT. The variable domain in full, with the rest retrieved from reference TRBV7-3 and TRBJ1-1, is GAGVSQTPSNKVTEKGKYVELRCDPISGHTALYWYRQSLGQGPEFLIYFQGTGAADDSGLPNDRFFAVRPEGSVSTLKIQRTERGDSAVYLCASSLLGPGGNTEAFFGQGTRLTVV.

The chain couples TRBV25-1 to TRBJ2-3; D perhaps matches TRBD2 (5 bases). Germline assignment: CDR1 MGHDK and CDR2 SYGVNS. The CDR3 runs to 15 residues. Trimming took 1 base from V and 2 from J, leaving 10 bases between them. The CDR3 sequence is CASSESREFTDTQYF. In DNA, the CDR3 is TGTGCCAGCAGTGAATCGAGGGAGTTCACAGATACGCAGTATTTT.

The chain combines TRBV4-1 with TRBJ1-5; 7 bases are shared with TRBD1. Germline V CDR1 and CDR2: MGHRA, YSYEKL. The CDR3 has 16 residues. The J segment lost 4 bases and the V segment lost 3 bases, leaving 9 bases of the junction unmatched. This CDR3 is CASSQGRQGLNQPQHF. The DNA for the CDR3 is TGCGCCAGCAGCCAGGGTAGACAGGGTTTAAATCAGCCCCAGCATTTT.

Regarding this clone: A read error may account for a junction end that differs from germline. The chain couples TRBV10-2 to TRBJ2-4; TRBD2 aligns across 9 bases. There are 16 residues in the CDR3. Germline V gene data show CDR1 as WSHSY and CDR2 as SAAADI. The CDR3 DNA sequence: TGCGCCAGCAGTCAGTCCCAGCGGGGGGTAGGAAACATTCAGTACTTC. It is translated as CASSQSQRGVGNIQYF.

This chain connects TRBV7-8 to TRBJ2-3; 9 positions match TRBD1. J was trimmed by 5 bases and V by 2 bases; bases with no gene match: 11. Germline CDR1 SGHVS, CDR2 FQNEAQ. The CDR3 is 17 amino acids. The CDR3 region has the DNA TGTGCCAGCAGCTTACAGGGCTGGGACAGGGACGAAGATACGCAGTATTTT. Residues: CASSLQGWDRDEDTQYF.

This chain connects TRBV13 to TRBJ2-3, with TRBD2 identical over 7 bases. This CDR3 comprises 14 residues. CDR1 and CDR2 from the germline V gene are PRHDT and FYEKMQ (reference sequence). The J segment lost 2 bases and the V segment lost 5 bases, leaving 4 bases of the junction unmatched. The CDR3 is CASSPKRDTDTQYF. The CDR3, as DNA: TGTGCCAGCAGCCCCAAGCGGGACACAGATACGCAGTATTTT.

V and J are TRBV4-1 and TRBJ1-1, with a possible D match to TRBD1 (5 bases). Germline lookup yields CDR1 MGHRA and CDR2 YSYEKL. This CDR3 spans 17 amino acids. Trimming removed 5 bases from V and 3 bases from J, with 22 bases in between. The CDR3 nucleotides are TGCGCCAGCAGCTCACAAGAGTGGGAGGGGCCGTACACTGAAGCTTTCTTT. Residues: CASSSQEWEGPYTEAFF.

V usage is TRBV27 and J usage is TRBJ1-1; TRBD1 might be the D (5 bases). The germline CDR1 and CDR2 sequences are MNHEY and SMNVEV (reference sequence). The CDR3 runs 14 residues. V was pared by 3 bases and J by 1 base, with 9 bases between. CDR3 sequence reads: CASSFGQGNTEAFF. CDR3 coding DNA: TGTGCCAGCAGTTTCGGTCAGGGGAACACTGAAGCTTTCTTT.

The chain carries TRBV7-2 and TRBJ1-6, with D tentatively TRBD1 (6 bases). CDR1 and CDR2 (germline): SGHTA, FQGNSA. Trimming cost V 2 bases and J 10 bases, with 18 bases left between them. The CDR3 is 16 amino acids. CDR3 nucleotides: TGTGCCAGCAGCTTACAAGGGGGTTGGGGTAAATCACCCCTCCACTTT. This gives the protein CASSLQGGWGKSPLHF.

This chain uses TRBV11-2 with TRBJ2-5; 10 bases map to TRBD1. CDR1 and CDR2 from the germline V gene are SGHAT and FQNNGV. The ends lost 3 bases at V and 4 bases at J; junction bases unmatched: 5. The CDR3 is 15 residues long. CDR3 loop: CASSFPTGGTETQYF. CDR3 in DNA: TGTGCCAGCAGCTTCCCGACAGGGGGCACAGAGACCCAGTACTTC.

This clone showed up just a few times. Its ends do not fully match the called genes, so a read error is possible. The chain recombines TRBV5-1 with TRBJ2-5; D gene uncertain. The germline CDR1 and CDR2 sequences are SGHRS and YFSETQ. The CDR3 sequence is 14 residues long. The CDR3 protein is CASSLSAIKDTQYF. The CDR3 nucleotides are TGCGCCAGCAGCTTGTCAGCGATCAAAGATACCCAGTACTTC.

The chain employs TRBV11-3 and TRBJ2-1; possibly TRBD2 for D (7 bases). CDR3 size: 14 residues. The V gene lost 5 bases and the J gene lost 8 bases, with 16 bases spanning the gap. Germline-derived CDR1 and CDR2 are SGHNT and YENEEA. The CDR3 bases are TGTGCCAGCAGCCGTTCGGGGGGCGTCGATGAGCAGTTCTTC. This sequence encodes CASSRSGGVDEQFF.

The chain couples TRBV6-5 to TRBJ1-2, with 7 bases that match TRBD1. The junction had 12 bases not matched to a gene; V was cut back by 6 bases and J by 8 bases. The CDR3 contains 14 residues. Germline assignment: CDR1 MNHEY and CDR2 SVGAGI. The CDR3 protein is CASRDQTGFGGYTF. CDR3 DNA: TGTGCCAGCAGGGACCAGACAGGGTTTGGCGGCTACACCTTC.

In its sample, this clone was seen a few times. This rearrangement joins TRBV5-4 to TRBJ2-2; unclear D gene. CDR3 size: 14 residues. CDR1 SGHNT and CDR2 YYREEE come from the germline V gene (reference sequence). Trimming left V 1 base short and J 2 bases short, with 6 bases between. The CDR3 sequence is CASSLYSNTGELFF. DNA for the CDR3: TGTGCCAGCAGCTTGTACAGCAACACCGGGGAGCTGTTTTTT.

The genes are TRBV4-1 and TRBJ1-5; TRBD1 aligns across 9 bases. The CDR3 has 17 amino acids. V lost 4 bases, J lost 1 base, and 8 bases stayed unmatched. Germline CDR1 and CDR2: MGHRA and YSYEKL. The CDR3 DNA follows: TGCGCCAGCAGCCCCGGGACAGGGACTCGGAGCAATCAGCCCCAGCATTTT. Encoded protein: CASSPGTGTRSNQPQHF.